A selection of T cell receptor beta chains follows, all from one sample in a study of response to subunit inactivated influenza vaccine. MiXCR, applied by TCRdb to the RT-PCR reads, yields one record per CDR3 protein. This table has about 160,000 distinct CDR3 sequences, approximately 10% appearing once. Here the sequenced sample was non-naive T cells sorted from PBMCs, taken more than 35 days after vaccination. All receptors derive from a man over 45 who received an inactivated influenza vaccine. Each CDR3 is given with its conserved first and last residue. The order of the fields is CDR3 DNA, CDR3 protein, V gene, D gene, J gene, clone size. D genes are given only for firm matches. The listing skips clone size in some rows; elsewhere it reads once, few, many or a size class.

CDR3nt: TGTGCCAGCAGCTTTGACAGGGGGGCCAATCAGCCCCAGCATTTT; CDR3aa: CASSFDRGANQPQHF; v_gene: TRBV7-3; d_gene: TRBD1; j_gene: TRBJ1-5; abundance: few
CDR3nt: TGCAGTGCTCCCGACAGGGCAACTAATGAAAAACTGTTTTTT; CDR3aa: CSAPDRATNEKLFF; v_gene: TRBV20-1; d_gene: TRBD1; j_gene: TRBJ1-4; abundance: .
CDR3nt: TGCAGTGCTAAAGGCAGGCCTATCTCTGGAAACACCATATATTTT; CDR3aa: CSAKGRPISGNTIYF; v_gene: TRBV20-1; d_gene: .; j_gene: TRBJ1-3; abundance: .
CDR3nt: TGTGCCAGGGGCGTCGGGGGTTATGGCTACACCTTC; CDR3aa: CARGVGGYGYTF; v_gene: TRBV28; d_gene: .; j_gene: TRBJ1-2; abundance: .
CDR3nt: TGTGCCAGCAGCTTAGACGACAGGGGGATCCTCTATGGCTACACCTTC; CDR3aa: CASSLDDRGILYGYTF; v_gene: TRBV7-8; d_gene: TRBD1; j_gene: TRBJ1-2; abundance: few
CDR3nt: TGTGCCAGCAGCTTAGAACTCAGGGCCTCCTACAATGAGCAGTTCTTC; CDR3aa: CASSLELRASYNEQFF; v_gene: TRBV7-2; d_gene: .; j_gene: TRBJ2-1; abundance: many
CDR3nt: TGTGCCAGCAGCTTGGAAAGGGCCCAAGAGACCCAGTACTTC; CDR3aa: CASSLERAQETQYF; v_gene: TRBV7-2; d_gene: .; j_gene: TRBJ2-5; abundance: few
CDR3nt: TGTGCCAGCAGCCCACCCGGGACAGAAGGCGAGCAGTACTTC; CDR3aa: CASSPPGTEGEQYF; v_gene: TRBV7-9; d_gene: TRBD1; j_gene: TRBJ2-7; abundance: many
CDR3nt: TGTGCCAGCAGAAGCACGGACAGTCTCTACGAGCAGTACTTC; CDR3aa: CASRSTDSLYEQYF; v_gene: TRBV6-2/TRBV6-3; d_gene: .; j_gene: TRBJ2-7; abundance: few
CDR3nt: TGTGCCAGCAGTTTAAGAAGACAGGCCGAGACCCAGTACTTC; CDR3aa: CASSLRRQAETQYF; v_gene: TRBV12-3/TRBV12-4; d_gene: .; j_gene: TRBJ2-5; abundance: few
CDR3nt: TGCAGCGTCATCGGCCCAGGCCCAAATGAGCAGTTCTTC; CDR3aa: CSVIGPGPNEQFF; v_gene: TRBV29-1; d_gene: .; j_gene: TRBJ2-1; abundance: .
CDR3nt: TGTGCCAGCAGTGCCACTCCCACCATATATTTT; CDR3aa: CASSATPTIYF; v_gene: TRBV12-3/TRBV12-4; d_gene: .; j_gene: TRBJ1-3; abundance: .
CDR3nt: TGTGCCAGCAGCTTAGGGCTCTCGTCAGCACTCCGGCAAGAGACCCAGTACTTC; CDR3aa: CASSLGLSSALRQETQYF; v_gene: TRBV7-2; d_gene: .; j_gene: TRBJ2-5; abundance: few
CDR3nt: TGTGCCAGCAGCTTGGGACAGGGGATACAGAAACTGTTTTTT; CDR3aa: CASSLGQGIQKLFF; v_gene: TRBV7-9; d_gene: TRBD1; j_gene: TRBJ1-4; abundance: .
CDR3nt: TGCAGCGTTGAATTCTCCTCGACCGAGACCCAGTACTTC; CDR3aa: CSVEFSSTETQYF; v_gene: TRBV29-1; d_gene: .; j_gene: TRBJ2-5; abundance: few
CDR3nt: TGTGCCAGCAGCGTCCTGGACAGGGCATACAATGAGCAGTTCTTC; CDR3aa: CASSVLDRAYNEQFF; v_gene: TRBV9; d_gene: TRBD1; j_gene: TRBJ2-1; abundance: many
CDR3nt: TGTGCCAGCACCCGTGACGGGGGGGGATACAATGAGCAGTTCTTC; CDR3aa: CASTRDGGGYNEQFF; v_gene: TRBV12-3/TRBV12-4; d_gene: TRBD2; j_gene: TRBJ2-1; abundance: many
CDR3nt: TGCGCCAGCAGCTTGGAGCAGGGAGGTACCACTGAAGCTTTCTTT; CDR3aa: CASSLEQGGTTEAFF; v_gene: TRBV5-1; d_gene: .; j_gene: TRBJ1-1; abundance: .
CDR3nt: TGTGCCAGCAGCCAATATACAGGGGCCCGGCAGCCCCAGCATTTT; CDR3aa: CASSQYTGARQPQHF; v_gene: TRBV6-2/TRBV6-3; d_gene: TRBD1; j_gene: TRBJ1-5; abundance: many
CDR3nt: TGTGCCAGCTCACCATCCGCCAGGGTCTACGAGCAGTACTTC; CDR3aa: CASSPSARVYEQYF; v_gene: TRBV18; d_gene: .; j_gene: TRBJ2-7; abundance: few
CDR3nt: TGTGCCAGCAGTTCCTACGAGCAGTACTTC; CDR3aa: CASSSYEQYF; v_gene: TRBV27; d_gene: .; j_gene: TRBJ2-7; abundance: many
CDR3nt: TGTGCCATGAGCCCCGGGGTCATCACTGAAGCTTTCTTT; CDR3aa: CAMSPGVITEAFF; v_gene: TRBV5-8; d_gene: .; j_gene: TRBJ1-1; abundance: .
CDR3nt: TGCAGTGCTGGTAGAGAGTATAGCAATCAGCCCCAGCATTTT; CDR3aa: CSAGREYSNQPQHF; v_gene: TRBV20-1; d_gene: .; j_gene: TRBJ1-5; abundance: .
CDR3nt: TGTGCCAGCCGCCCATTCGGGGGCTATGAAAAACTGTTTTTT; CDR3aa: CASRPFGGYEKLFF; v_gene: TRBV6-1; d_gene: .; j_gene: TRBJ1-4; abundance: .
CDR3nt: TGTGCCAGCAGGTTGGGACTGGATCGAAACACTGAAGCTTTCTTT; CDR3aa: CASRLGLDRNTEAFF; v_gene: TRBV7-9; d_gene: .; j_gene: TRBJ1-1; abundance: few
CDR3nt: TGCAGTGCTAAGGGTGGTAGCGGGAGGTTAGAGACCCAGTACTTC; CDR3aa: CSAKGGSGRLETQYF; v_gene: TRBV20-1; d_gene: TRBD2; j_gene: TRBJ2-5; abundance: medium-sized
CDR3nt: TGCAGTGCCGACATCCGGGCAACAACCTACGAGCAGTACTTC; CDR3aa: CSADIRATTYEQYF; v_gene: TRBV20-1; d_gene: .; j_gene: TRBJ2-7; abundance: few
CDR3nt: TGTGCCAGCAGTGATCTAGCTACGAACACCGGGGAGCTGTTTTTT; CDR3aa: CASSDLATNTGELFF; v_gene: TRBV2; d_gene: .; j_gene: TRBJ2-2; abundance: .
CDR3nt: TGTGCCCAGGGACTAGCCTCGATCTACGAGCAGTACTTC; CDR3aa: CAQGLASIYEQYF; v_gene: TRBV6-1; d_gene: TRBD2; j_gene: TRBJ2-7; abundance: few
CDR3nt: TGCAGTGCCCCCGGACTCCCAGATACGCAGTATTTT; CDR3aa: CSAPGLPDTQYF; v_gene: TRBV20-1; d_gene: .; j_gene: TRBJ2-3; abundance: few
CDR3nt: TGCGCCACCCAGTTCCAACAGGCTCAAGGGTGCGAAAAACTGTTTTTT; CDR3aa: CATQFQQAQGCEKLFF; v_gene: TRBV5-1; d_gene: .; j_gene: TRBJ1-4; abundance: many
CDR3nt: TGCAGTGCTAGAGTTAAGGCCGGGACTAGCGCCTACAATGAGCAGTTCTTC; CDR3aa: CSARVKAGTSAYNEQFF; v_gene: TRBV20-1; d_gene: TRBD2; j_gene: TRBJ2-1; abundance: .
CDR3nt: TGTGCCAGCAGTCCCCAGGCCCTAAGGGGAACTGAAGCTTTCTTT; CDR3aa: CASSPQALRGTEAFF; v_gene: TRBV12-3/TRBV12-4; d_gene: .; j_gene: TRBJ1-1; abundance: many
CDR3nt: TGCAGCGCCTCCCGGGGCGCGATAGATACGCAGTATTTT; CDR3aa: CSASRGAIDTQYF; v_gene: TRBV29-1; d_gene: .; j_gene: TRBJ2-3; abundance: few
CDR3nt: TGCAGTGCCCAGGGAGAAAATGAAAAACTGTTTTTT; CDR3aa: CSAQGENEKLFF; v_gene: TRBV20-1; d_gene: .; j_gene: TRBJ1-4; abundance: many
CDR3nt: TGCGCCAGCAGCCGAACAGGGGCTGAGCAGTTCTTC; CDR3aa: CASSRTGAEQFF; v_gene: TRBV4-1; d_gene: TRBD1; j_gene: TRBJ2-1; abundance: few
CDR3nt: TGCAGCGGACGACAGGTGACCTACAATGAGCAGTTCTTC; CDR3aa: CSGRQVTYNEQFF; v_gene: TRBV29-1; d_gene: .; j_gene: TRBJ2-1; abundance: many